These 27 T cell receptor beta chains share one sample of origin, sequenced in a study of T cells in Graves' hyperthyroidism and ophthalmopathy. Amplified regions were TCR beta CDR3 sequences from RNA transcripts. In the first-round RT-PCR of the TCR CDR3, the HTBI primer set was used. A single record per CDR3 protein comes from TCRdb applying MiXCR to the multiplex PCR reads. The sample carries 500,000 to 600,000 distinct CDR3 sequences, just under 20% recorded once. Sequencing was carried out using blood. These receptors came from a man aged 40-55 years with Graves' ophthalmopathy.

This clonotype has ten or more counts. This chain links TRBV20-1 with TRBJ2-7, with TRBD1 matching over 8 bases. The trim removed 2 bases at V and 4 bases at J, leaving 7 bases unmatched. This CDR3 region has 14 residues. CDR1 and CDR2 from the germline V gene are DFQATT and SNEGSKA (reference sequence). CDR3 sequence reads: CSARHDRGAYEQYF. CDR3 nucleotide sequence: TGCAGTGCTAGACATGACAGGGGAGCGTACGAGCAGTACTTC.

The chain recombines TRBV9 with TRBJ2-1; perhaps TRBD1 as D (5 bases). The CDR3 is 14 residues long. Deletions cut 0 bases from V and 7 bases from J, with 11 bases between. CDR1 and CDR2 from the germline V gene are SGDLS and YYNGEE. The CDR3 DNA follows: TGTGCCAGCAGCGTAGTGTCACAGGCAAATGAGCAGTTCTTC. This encodes CASSVVSQANEQFF.

This clonotype was observed a handful of times. The V gene is TRBV18, the J gene TRBJ2-1; 9 bases are a match to TRBD1. This CDR3 is 16 amino acids long. V trimming: 6 bases; J trimming: 5 bases; junction bases outside the gene matches: 11. From germline, CDR1 is KGHSH and CDR2 LQKENI. CDR3: CASSPSAGQGHNEQFF. The DNA of the CDR3 is TGTGCCAGCTCCCCCTCCGCGGGACAGGGCCACAATGAGCAGTTCTTC.

This clonotype came up a few times. The rearrangement links TRBV6-2 or TRBV6-3 to TRBJ2-5; D is perhaps TRBD1 (6 bases). Germline V gives CDR1 MNHEY, CDR2 SVGEGT. The CDR3 sequence is 15 residues long. V lost 6 bases, J lost 1 base, and 15 bases lay in between. The CDR3 is CASRTTGGGQETQYF. For the CDR3, the DNA is TGTGCCAGCAGAACGACAGGCGGCGGCCAAGAGACCCAGTACTTC.

This clonotype was seen at least ten times. V is TRBV7-3 and J is TRBJ1-2; a possible D gene is TRBD1 (6 bases). The CDR3 runs to 14 residues. The ends were cut back, 4 bases at V and 10 bases at J, with 19 bases in the middle. Germline V gene data show CDR1 as SGHTA and CDR2 as FQGTGA. CDR3 amino acids: CASSSDVTGTAYTF. The CDR3 bases are TGTGCCAGCAGCTCCGATGTTACAGGGACCGCCTACACCTTC.

The genes are TRBV7-9 and TRBJ2-2, with 8 nucleotides matching TRBD2. The CDR3 covers 16 residues. The V gene end was trimmed by 6 bases and the J gene end by 3 bases; junction bases not matched to a gene: 9. CDR1 and CDR2 (germline): SEHNR, FQNEAQ (reference sequence). CDR3 protein: CASSEVAGGDTGELFF. The CDR3 DNA is TGTGCCAGCAGTGAGGTGGCGGGGGGAGACACCGGGGAGCTGTTTTTT.

In DNA, the CDR3 is TGTGCCACCAGTGCATCTAGCGGGATTTTTGAGGAGACCCAGTACTTC. It encodes CATSASSGIFEETQYF. The chain uses TRBV24-1 and TRBJ2-5, with 9 nucleotides matching TRBD2. The CDR3 runs to 16 residues. With 5 bases clipped from V and 5 bases from J, the junction kept 11 bases outside the gene matches. CDR1 is KGHDR, CDR2 SFDVKD, per germline.

In this sample, this clonotype turned up many times. The CDR3 sequence is CASVKTGPYSNQPQHF. The CDR3 DNA reads TGTGCCAGCGTGAAAACAGGGCCCTATAGCAATCAGCCCCAGCATTTT. The chain couples TRBV6-1 to TRBJ1-5; D may be TRBD1 (6 bases). In germline, CDR1 is MNHNS, CDR2 SASEGT. This CDR3 comprises 16 residues. V shed 8 bases and J shed 0 bases, with 17 bases lying between them.

This clonotype occurred many times. V is TRBV6-1 and J is TRBJ2-1, with D perhaps TRBD2 (5 bases). CDR1 MNHNS and CDR2 SASEGT come from the germline V gene. The CDR3 extends over 12 amino acids. Trimming left V 6 bases short and J 7 bases short, with 10 bases between. CDR3 sequence (DNA): TGTGCCAGCAGCCCCACTAGAAATGAGCAGTTCTTC. Encoded protein: CASSPTRNEQFF.

This clonotype came up a few times. The chain has TRBV9 and TRBJ1-3; D uncertain. Germline V gene data show CDR1 as SGDLS and CDR2 as YYNGEE. Trimming stripped 2 bases from V and 0 bases from J, with 9 bases between. The CDR3 has 15 residues. The CDR3 is CASSVLPSSGNTIYF. In nucleotides, the CDR3 is TGTGCCAGCAGCGTGCTCCCAAGCTCTGGAAACACCATATATTTT.

This clonotype was counted ten times or more. The chain couples TRBV20-1 to TRBJ2-4; the D gene could be TRBD1 or TRBD2 (5 bases each). V gave up 4 bases and J gave up 0 bases, with 16 bases separating them. Germline V gene sequence: CDR1 DFQATT, CDR2 SNEGSKA (reference sequence). There are 16 residues in the CDR3. The CDR3 sequence is CSAISGARGAKNIQYF. The CDR3 nucleotides read TGCAGTGCTATCTCCGGGGCCAGAGGAGCCAAAAACATTCAGTACTTC.

This clonotype was recorded at least ten times. This chain connects TRBV2 to TRBJ2-3, with 8 bases matching TRBD2. V was pared by 8 bases and J by 1 base, with 8 bases of the junction left unmatched. The CDR3 length is 15 residues. Germline CDR1 and CDR2: SNHLY and FYNNEI. CDR3 DNA sequence: TGTGCCAGCGGGGGAATGACTAGCGGCACAGATACGCAGTATTTT. Translation: CASGGMTSGTDTQYF. The whole variable domain, filled in from reference TRBV2 and TRBJ2-3, reads EPEVTQTPSHQVTQMGQEVILRCVPISNHLYFYWYRQILGQKVEFLVSFYNNEISEKSEIFDDQFSVERPDGSNFTLKIRSTKLEDSAMYFCASGGMTSGTDTQYFGPGTRLTVL.

This clonotype showed up just a few times. The DNA for the CDR3 is TGTGCCAGCAGCCCGCGACAGGGGACTACGCAGTATTTT. Translated: CASSPRQGTTQYF. The chain links TRBV7-9 to TRBJ2-3; 8 bases line up with TRBD1. This CDR3 region has 13 residues. Per the germline V gene, CDR1 is SEHNR and CDR2 is FQNEAQ (reference sequence). Trimming cost V 5 bases and J 8 bases; bases outside gene matches: 6.

A word on this clonotype: A junction end diverges from the germline sequence, so it may reflect a read error. The chain has TRBV3-1 and TRBJ1-5; 8 nucleotides match TRBD1. Germline V lookup: CDR1 LGHDT, CDR2 YNNKEL (reference sequence). CDR3 length: 17 amino acids. CDR3 protein: CASSQGIGTGPNQPQHF. The CDR3 nucleotides read TGCGCCAGCAGCCAAGGGATCGGGACAGGCCCCAATCAGCCCCAGCATTTT.

This clonotype appeared a few times. Written as DNA, the CDR3 is TGCGCCAGCAGCAGGTTACCGGGGCTCACTGAAGCTTTCTTT. Its translation is CASSRLPGLTEAFF. V gene TRBV5-1 combines with J gene TRBJ1-1, with D tentatively TRBD1 (5 bases). V dropped 4 bases and J dropped 4 bases, with 14 bases sitting between them. The length of the CDR3 is 14 residues. Germline V gives CDR1 SGHRS, CDR2 YFSETQ.

V is TRBV11-1 and J is TRBJ2-3, with D possibly TRBD2 on 6 matching bases. V was trimmed by 5 bases and J by 10 bases, leaving 13 bases between them. Germline loops: CDR1 SGHAT, CDR2 FQDESV (reference sequence). This CDR3 has 12 residues. As DNA, the CDR3 is TGTGCCAGCAGCCGCGGGACTTCCCCGCAGTATTTT. This translates into CASSRGTSPQYF.

This clonotype has a count of ten or more. The chain carries TRBV12-3 or TRBV12-4 and TRBJ1-2; TRBD1 agrees at 7 bases. The J segment lost 3 bases and the V segment lost 6 bases, leaving 4 bases of the junction unmatched. The CDR3 has 13 residues. CDR3 loop: CASRLQGDYGYTF. The CDR3 DNA reads as TGTGCCAGCAGACTTCAGGGGGACTATGGCTACACCTTC.

Ten or more counts support this clonotype. The rearrangement links TRBV6-1 to TRBJ2-3, with D unresolved. V lost 4 bases, J lost 0 bases, and 17 bases lay in between. This CDR3 is built from 17 residues. Germline CDR1 is MNHNS and CDR2 is SASEGT. Here the CDR3 reads CASSVDNGRISTDTQYF. In DNA, the CDR3 is TGTGCCAGCAGTGTGGATAACGGGCGGATTAGCACAGATACGCAGTATTTT.

The chain joins TRBV28 to TRBJ2-4; 7 bases line up with TRBD1. The CDR3 length is 13 residues. The junction had 1 base not matched to a gene; V was cut back by 4 bases and J by 4 bases. The V gene's germline CDR1 is MDHEN and CDR2 SYDVKM. In DNA form, the CDR3 reads TGTGCCAGCAGTTGGGACAGTAAAAACATTCAGTACTTC. Its protein is CASSWDSKNIQYF. Supplemented by reference TRBV28 and TRBJ2-4, the full variable domain reads DVKVTQSSRYLVKRTGEKVFLECVQDMDHENMFWYRQDPGLGLRLIYFSYDVKMKEKGDIPEGYSVSREKKERFSLILESASTNQTSMYLCASSWDSKNIQYFGAGTRLSVL.

This clonotype came up a few times. CDR3 DNA sequence: TGTGCCAGCAGTGAAGAAAGGACTAGCGGGTTCTCAGATACGCAGTATTTT. It is translated as CASSEERTSGFSDTQYF. The chain couples TRBV6-1 to TRBJ2-3; 11 bases map to TRBD2. Germline V CDR1 and CDR2: MNHNS, SASEGT. Trimming took 1 base from V and 4 from J; bases not matched to a gene: 7. The CDR3 is made up of 17 amino acids.

This chain joins TRBV10-1 and TRBJ2-2; tentative D call: TRBD2 (5 bases). Trimming left V 8 bases short and J 6 bases short, with 13 bases between. The CDR3 is made up of 13 amino acids. Per germline, CDR1 WNHNN and CDR2 SYGVQD (reference sequence). The CDR3 loop reads CASGDYGAGELFF. The CDR3 DNA follows: TGCGCCAGCGGCGACTATGGCGCCGGGGAGCTGTTTTTT.

This clonotype showed up many times. This sequence joins TRBV11-2 and TRBJ2-1; tentatively, D is TRBD2 (7 bases). Trimming took 2 bases from V and 3 from J, leaving 17 bases between them. The CDR3 has 17 residues. CDR1 and CDR2 (germline): SGHAT, FQNNGV. In DNA form, the CDR3 reads TGTGCCAGCAGCTTAAAGGGGGGGGGAGCCTACTACAATGAGCAGTTCTTC. As protein: CASSLKGGGAYYNEQFF.

This clonotype was counted many times. The rearrangement uses TRBV2 and TRBJ1-4; 7 positions match TRBD1. Germline CDR1 SNHLY, CDR2 FYNNEI. V shed 6 bases and J 5 bases; nucleotides not matched to a gene: 12. This CDR3 contains 16 residues. In DNA form, the CDR3 reads TGTGCCAGCAGCAGCCCCCCCGGGACAGCAAATGAAAAACTGTTTTTT. Protein product: CASSSPPGTANEKLFF.

This clonotype was counted between two and nine times. The chain joins TRBV27 to TRBJ1-2, with a possible D match to TRBD1 (6 bases). The CDR3 spans 15 residues. In germline, CDR1 is MNHEY, CDR2 SMNVEV (reference sequence). Trimming removed 8 bases at V and 8 bases at J, with 24 bases between. The CDR3 here is CASPRTLRGGYGYTF. The CDR3 DNA reads as TGTGCCAGCCCCCGGACCCTCAGGGGTGGTTACGGCTACACCTTC.

This clonotype was picked up many times. The CDR3 DNA reads as TGTGCCAGCAGGCCTGGGACAGCCTACGAGCAGTACTTC. Its translation: CASRPGTAYEQYF. The chain couples TRBV28 to TRBJ2-7; 7 positions match TRBD1. From germline, CDR1 is MDHEN and CDR2 SYDVKM. CDR3 size: 13 residues. V lost 6 bases, J lost 2 bases, and 4 bases stayed unmatched.

The V and J genes are TRBV5-1 and TRBJ2-5; 9 nucleotides line up with TRBD2. J was trimmed by 0 bases and V by 0 bases; bases with no gene match: 3. Looked up from germline, CDR1 is SGHRS and CDR2 is YFSETQ. The CDR3 runs to 16 residues. Here the CDR3 reads CASSLGLAVYQETQYF. Written as DNA, the CDR3 is TGCGCCAGCAGCTTGGGACTAGCGGTCTACCAAGAGACCCAGTACTTC.

Here the CDR3 DNA reads TGCGCCAGCAGCGGGGCCGGGACAGGGGTTTCACCCCTCCACTTT. Protein product: CASSGAGTGVSPLHF. The V and J genes are TRBV5-1 and TRBJ1-6, with TRBD1 matching 10 bases. The trim removed 4 bases at V and 9 bases at J, leaving 7 bases unmatched. Looked up from germline, CDR1 is SGHRS and CDR2 is YFSETQ. This CDR3 comprises 15 residues.